The present TCR beta chain was sequenced within a study of OX40 agonist ivuxolimab in advanced cancers. Excluded were patients having autoimmune disease history or systemic immunosuppression. Produced via immunoSEQ multiplex PCR; TCRdb's table is partial and in-frame only. Altogether about 98,000 clones are present, around 92% being singletons, with the ten largest covering roughly 0.27%. The CDR3 sequence is 15 residues long. Losses at the gene ends were 6 bases for V and 0 bases for J; bases not matched to a gene: 3. Germline CDR1 is MDHEN and CDR2 is SYDVKM. The rearrangement uses TRBV28 and TRBJ2-7, with 12 nucleotides matching TRBD1. The sequence came from an adult with an advanced solid tumor such as melanoma, head and neck, liver or kidney cancer. The input for sequencing was CD4+ or CD8+ T cells sorted from blood, taken in a trial of the OX40 agonist ivuxolimab. The CDR3, as DNA: TGTGCCAGCAGGTCGGGACAGGGGGCCTCCTACGAGCAGTACGTC. It yields the protein CASRSGQGASYEQYV.